The clone carrying this T cell receptor (beta chain) showed up just once. This sample is drawn from a study of blood T cell repertoires in COVID-19. Study information: The United States, Italy and Spain supplied acute and convalescent COVID-19 samples. The cDNA or gDNA used as material had been derived from T cells, B-cell-depleted T cells, or PBMCs.

In the authors' workflow: Nucleated cell counts were estimated from reference gene primer amplification. The assay was immunoSEQ multiplex PCR, and TCRdb's table has in-frame clones only and misses some. The V and J calls and clone size are taken from that table; D and trimming were inferred from the DNA. The data contain approximately 100,000 clones, roughly 82% of them singletons. Trimming took 6 bases from V and 2 from J; bases not matched to a gene: 9. The CDR3 runs to 16 residues. Per the germline V gene, CDR1 is MDHEN and CDR2 is SYDVKM. The TCR originated in a woman older than 75 with active or convalescent COVID-19. Sequenced material: peripheral blood. The gene calls are TRBV28 and TRBJ2-7; 11 bases align to TRBD2. CDR3 amino acids: CASRSPGTSGTYEQYF. CDR3 bases: TGTGCCAGCAGGAGTCCCGGGACTAGCGGAACCTACGAGCAGTACTTC.